The 22 T cell receptor beta chains below all came from one sample that was sequenced in a study of blood T cell repertoires in COVID-19. This table comes from immunoSEQ multiplex PCR, and its TCRdb copy is limited to in-frame clones, with some not included. The sample shows 55,000 to 80,000 clones, 82% of them seen only once. Sequenced sample: peripheral blood. All receptors derive from an older man with active COVID-19.

This chain joins TRBV5-5 and TRBJ2-3, with a possible D match to TRBD2 (6 bases). V gave up 1 base and J gave up 8 bases, with 29 bases separating them. CDR1 and CDR2 from the germline V gene are SGHKS and YYEKEE (reference sequence). This CDR3 spans 19 amino acids. CDR3 loop: CASSLTQSGRIRSLSTQYF. The DNA for the CDR3 is TGTGCCAGCAGCTTGACCCAGAGTGGGAGGATCAGGTCATTAAGTACGCAGTATTTT.

The CDR3 DNA reads as TGCAGCGCCAAGTCCGGGACAGGGAGTGATTCACCCCTCCACTTT. Its protein product is CSAKSGTGSDSPLHF. The rearrangement links TRBV29-1 to TRBJ1-6; TRBD1 agrees at 9 bases. From germline, CDR1 is SQVTM and CDR2 ANQGSEA. The CDR3 covers 15 residues. J was trimmed by 8 bases and V by 7 bases; bases with no gene match: 12. Full variable domain (rest looked up from reference TRBV29-1 and TRBJ1-6): SAVISQKPSRDICQRGTSLTIQCQVDSQVTMMFWYRQQPGQSLTLIATANQGSEATYESGFVIDKFPISRPNLTFSTLTVSNMSPEDSSIYLCSAKSGTGSDSPLHFGNGTRLTVT.

This clone was detected once. The rearrangement joins TRBV15 to TRBJ2-7; D is possibly TRBD1 (5 bases). The CDR3 consists of 16 residues. Trimming left V 1 base short and J 0 bases short, with 13 bases between. From germline, CDR1 is LNHNV and CDR2 YYDKDF (reference sequence). This CDR3 reads CATSRVAGHSSYEQYF. As DNA, the CDR3 is TGTGCCACCAGCAGAGTGGCAGGGCATAGCTCCTACGAGCAGTACTTC. The whole variable domain, remainder taken from reference TRBV15 and TRBJ2-7, is DAMVIQNPRYQVTQFGKPVTLSCSQTLNHNVMYWYQQKSSQAPKLLFHYYDKDFNNEADTPDNFQSRRPNTSFCFLDIRSPGLGDTAMYLCATSRVAGHSSYEQYFGPGTRLTVT.

The V gene is TRBV9, the J gene TRBJ2-7; 7 bases are a match to TRBD2. This CDR3 region has 15 residues. Germline V gene data show CDR1 as SGDLS and CDR2 as YYNGEE. V was pared by 0 bases and J by 2 bases, with 5 bases of the junction left unmatched. In nucleotides, the CDR3 is TGTGCCAGCAGCGTAGGGGAGCGGGGCCCCTACGAGCAGTACTTC. Its protein product is CASSVGERGPYEQYF.

V usage is TRBV7-2 and J usage is TRBJ2-2; 9 bases align to TRBD2. After removal of 5 bases from V and 5 bases from J, the junction contained 9 bases not matched to a gene. CDR3 length equals 16 residues. CDR1 is SGHTA and CDR2 is FQGNSA in the germline V gene. CDR3 in amino acids: CASSLNSGGMTGELFF. The CDR3 DNA sequence: TGTGCCAGCAGCCTCAATAGCGGGGGTATGACCGGGGAGCTGTTTTTT.

The chain uses TRBV11-3 and TRBJ2-3; D is unresolved. The CDR3 has 13 amino acids. The germline CDR1 and CDR2 sequences are SGHNT and YENEEA. Deletions cut 0 bases from V and 5 bases from J, with 6 bases between. CDR3 coding DNA: TGTGCCAGCAGCTTAGACTACCAAGATACGCAGTATTTT. Amino acid sequence: CASSLDYQDTQYF.

The rearrangement uses TRBV7-2 and TRBJ1-2; TRBD1 agrees at 8 bases. With V trimmed by 5 bases and J by 11 bases, 10 bases remained unmatched. The CDR3 length is 13 residues. CDR1 SGHTA and CDR2 FQGNSA come from the germline V gene. In DNA, the CDR3 is TGTGCCAGCAGCCTCGCCGGGACAGGATTATACACCTTC. As protein: CASSLAGTGLYTF.

The rearrangement uses TRBV7-3 and TRBJ2-6; 7 bases agree with TRBD1. V gave up 4 bases and J gave up 0 bases; unmatched junction bases: 9. The CDR3 is made up of 18 amino acids. CDR1 is SGHTA and CDR2 is FQGTGA in the germline V gene. CDR3 loop: CASSSGTVLSSGANVLTF. CDR3 nucleotides: TGTGCCAGCAGCTCTGGGACAGTCCTGAGCTCTGGGGCCAACGTCCTGACTTTC.

The rearrangement links TRBV6-4 to TRBJ2-6; maybe TRBD2 (5 bases). This CDR3 has 16 residues. V was pared by 3 bases and J by 2 bases, with 11 bases between. Germline values: CDR1 MRHNA, CDR2 SNTAGT. CDR3 region: CASSESSRAGANVLTF. The CDR3 region has the DNA TGTGCCAGCAGTGAAAGTTCGAGGGCTGGGGCCAACGTCCTGACTTTC.

The rearrangement uses TRBV18 and TRBJ2-7; 11 nucleotides match TRBD1. J lost 4 bases, V lost 5 bases, and 4 bases had no gene match. Germline V gene data show CDR1 as KGHSH and CDR2 as LQKENI. This CDR3 has 14 amino acids. The CDR3 sequence is CASSGTGGPYEQYF. The CDR3 coding sequence is TGTGCCAGCTCAGGGACAGGGGGTCCGTACGAGCAGTACTTC.

This chain links TRBV6-2 or TRBV6-3 with TRBJ2-3; D might be TRBD2 (6 bases). In germline, CDR1 is MNHEY, CDR2 SVGEGT. The germline V and J ends were trimmed by 4 bases and 1 base, with 12 bases remaining between them. The CDR3 length is 15 residues. Here the CDR3 DNA reads TGTGCCAGCAGTTCCACGGGGGTTCGCACAGATACGCAGTATTTT. It codes for CASSSTGVRTDTQYF.

This chain uses TRBV4-1 with TRBJ2-2; 12 bases agree with TRBD2. This CDR3 comprises 21 residues. Germline assignment: CDR1 MGHRA and CDR2 YSYEKL. Losses at the gene ends were 2 bases for V and 3 bases for J; bases not matched to a gene: 16. CDR3 sequence: CASSQIRGLAGGRLDTGELFF. The CDR3 DNA sequence: TGCGCCAGCAGCCAAATAAGGGGGCTAGCGGGGGGGCGTCTAGACACCGGGGAGCTGTTTTTT.

The chain links TRBV19 to TRBJ2-7, with D possibly matching TRBD1 (6 bases). V lost 2 bases, J lost 2 bases, and 10 bases lay in between. Germline CDR1 reads LNHDA; CDR2 reads SQIVND (reference sequence). There are 14 residues in the CDR3. The DNA of the CDR3 is TGTGCCAGTAGTATAACAGGGACAACCTACGAGCAGTACTTC. It yields the protein CASSITGTTYEQYF.

The chain combines TRBV7-9 with TRBJ2-7; D might be TRBD2 (6 bases). The germline CDR1 and CDR2 sequences are SEHNR and FQNEAQ (reference sequence). The CDR3 contains 15 residues. Between the trimmed V and J ends, which lost 5 bases and 7 bases, there was a span of 21 bases. The CDR3 nucleotides are TGTGCCAGCAGCCCCAGGGACTGGCCCGAGGGGGAGCAGTACTTC. Residues: CASSPRDWPEGEQYF. The full variable domain, completed using reference TRBV7-9 and TRBJ2-7, is DTGVSQNPRHKITKRGQNVTFRCDPISEHNRLYWYRQTLGQGPEFLTYFQNEAQLEKSRLLSDRFSAERPKGSFSTLEIQRTEQGDSAMYLCASSPRDWPEGEQYFGPGTRLTVT.

Points on this clone: Other DNA sequences in the sample encode the same CDR3. The chain employs TRBV6-2 or TRBV6-3 and TRBJ1-5; D unresolved. The V and J ends lost 5 bases and 5 bases respectively, with 13 bases between them. The CDR3 is 14 residues long. From germline, CDR1 is MNHEY and CDR2 SVGEGT. DNA of the CDR3: TGTGCCAGCAGTCCCCGGGGAGGTCATCAGCCCCAGCATTTT. This encodes CASSPRGGHQPQHF.

CDR3 DNA sequence: TGTGCCACCAGCAGCACAGGGACCTACGGCTACACCTTC. Protein sequence: CATSSTGTYGYTF. The chain links TRBV15 to TRBJ1-2; maybe TRBD1 (6 bases). Looked up from germline, CDR1 is LNHNV and CDR2 is YYDKDF (reference sequence). This CDR3 has 13 residues. The germline V and J ends were trimmed by 3 bases and 8 bases, with 13 bases remaining between them.

The rearrangement uses TRBV7-3 and TRBJ1-1, with D uncertain. V lost 1 base and J lost 5, with 8 bases in between. The CDR3 contains 13 residues. Per the germline V gene, CDR1 is SGHTA and CDR2 is FQGTGA. The CDR3, as DNA: TGTGCCAGCAGCTTAAGTTCCAGGACTGAAGCTTTCTTT. Its translation is CASSLSSRTEAFF. The variable domain in full, completed from reference TRBV7-3 and TRBJ1-1, reads GAGVSQTPSNKVTEKGKYVELRCDPISGHTALYWYRQSLGQGPEFLIYFQGTGAADDSGLPNDRFFAVRPEGSVSTLKIQRTERGDSAVYLCASSLSSRTEAFFGQGTRLTVV.

J is TRBJ1-5 and V is TRBV6-5, with D tentatively TRBD1 (5 bases). Trimming shortened V by 6 bases and J by 0 bases, and 9 bases separated the two germline ends. This CDR3 has 14 amino acids. The germline V gene has CDR1 MNHEY and CDR2 SVGAGI. CDR3: CASSMGLSNQPQHF. The CDR3 region has the DNA TGTGCCAGCAGCATGGGACTTAGCAATCAGCCCCAGCATTTT.

The V call is TRBV10-1, the J call TRBJ1-1; D remains unclear. Trimming stripped 4 bases from V and 3 bases from J, with 6 bases between. CDR1 and CDR2 from the germline V gene are WNHNN and SYGVQD (reference sequence). CDR3 length: 12 residues. The CDR3 DNA reads as TGCGCCAGCAGTGGCGGGGACACTGAAGCTTTCTTT. This sequence encodes CASSGGDTEAFF.

The chain combines TRBV5-5 with TRBJ2-2; 8 bases agree with TRBD2. The CDR3 extends over 16 amino acids. Germline V lookup: CDR1 SGHKS, CDR2 YYEKEE (reference sequence). Trimming cost V 5 bases and J 2 bases; bases outside gene matches: 8. The CDR3 is CASSSTGGGNTGELFF. The CDR3 DNA reads TGTGCCAGCAGTTCAACGGGAGGGGGTAACACCGGGGAGCTGTTTTTT. Full variable domain (remainder filled in from reference TRBV5-5 and TRBJ2-2): DAGVTQSPTHLIKTRGQQVTLRCSPISGHKSVSWYQQVLGQGPQFIFQYYEKEERGRGNFPDRFSARQFPNYSSELNVNALLLGDSALYLCASSSTGGGNTGELFFGEGSRLTVL.

The chain combines TRBV11-2 with TRBJ1-1; 7 bases agree with TRBD1. The CDR3 sequence is 15 residues long. CDR1 is SGHAT, CDR2 FQNNGV, per germline. Trimming cost V 3 bases and J 0 bases; bases outside gene matches: 4. The CDR3 region is CASSFGQAMNTEAFF. In nucleotides, the CDR3 is TGTGCCAGCAGCTTCGGACAGGCGATGAACACTGAAGCTTTCTTT.

The chain uses TRBV12-1 and TRBJ2-3; the table's D call, TRBD1, was not checked against the DNA. TRBV12-1 is assigned pseudogene status. The CDR3 has 14 amino acids. CDR3 loop: CASSSNRQSDTQYF. Written as DNA, the CDR3 is TGTGCCAGCAGCTCTAATAGACAGTCAGATACGCAGTATTTT.